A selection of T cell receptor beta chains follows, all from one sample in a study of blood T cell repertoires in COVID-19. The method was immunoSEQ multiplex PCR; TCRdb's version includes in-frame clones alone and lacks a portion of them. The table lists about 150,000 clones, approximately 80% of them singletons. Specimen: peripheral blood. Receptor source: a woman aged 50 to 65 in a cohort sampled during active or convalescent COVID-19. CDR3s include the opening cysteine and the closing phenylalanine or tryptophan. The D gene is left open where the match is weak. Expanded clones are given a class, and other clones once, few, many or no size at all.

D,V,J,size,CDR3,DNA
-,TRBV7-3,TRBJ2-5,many,CASSLTGLTETQYF,TGTGCCAGCAGCTTAACGGGACTCACGGAGACCCAGTACTTC
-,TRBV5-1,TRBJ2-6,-,CASSRGPGSGANVLTF,TGCGCCAGCAGCCGCGGGCCGGGGTCTGGGGCCAACGTCCTGACTTTC
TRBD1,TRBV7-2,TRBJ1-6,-,CASSLGTGVSPLHF,TGTGCCAGCAGCTTAGGGACAGGGGTTTCACCCCTCCACTTT
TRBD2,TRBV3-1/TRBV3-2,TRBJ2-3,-,CASSRGTSGGVHGDTQYF,TGTGCCAGCAGCCGCGGGACTAGCGGGGGGGTGCATGGAGATACGCAGTATTTT
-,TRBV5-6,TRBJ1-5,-,CASSLGQVSNQPQHF,TGTGCCAGCAGCTTGGGACAGGTTAGCAATCAGCCCCAGCATTTT
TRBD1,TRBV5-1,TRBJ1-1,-,CASSAAWTGENTEAFF,TGCGCCAGCTCCGCGGCTTGGACAGGGGAGAACACTGAAGCTTTCTTT
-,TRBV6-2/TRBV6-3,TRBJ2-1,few,CASSSTVEYNEQFF,TGTGCCAGCAGTTCAACGGTAGAATACAATGAGCAGTTCTTC
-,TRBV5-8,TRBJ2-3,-,CASSLALIGEGWGHTQYF,TGTGCCAGCAGCTTGGCGCTTATTGGAGAGGGTTGGGGTCATACGCAGTATTTT
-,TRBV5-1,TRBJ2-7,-,CASTLRGDPGDEQYF,TGCGCCAGTACCTTGAGAGGGGATCCGGGGGACGAGCAGTACTTC
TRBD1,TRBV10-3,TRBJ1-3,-,CAISERGLGGNTIYF,TGTGCCATCAGTGAGAGGGGGCTAGGGGGAAACACCATATATTTT
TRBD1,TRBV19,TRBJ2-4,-,CASSIFGAGGSAKNIQYF,TGTGCCAGTAGTATTTTCGGCGCAGGGGGCTCAGCCAAAAACATTCAGTACTTC
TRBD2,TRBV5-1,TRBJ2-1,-,CASSRSGGAHNEQFF,TGCGCCAGCAGCCGAAGCGGGGGGGCCCACAATGAGCAGTTCTTC
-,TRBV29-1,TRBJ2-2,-,CSVQGRAGELFF,TGCAGCGTTCAGGGTCGAGCCGGGGAGCTGTTTTTT
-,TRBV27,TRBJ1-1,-,CASSPINRRQEAFF,TGTGCCAGCAGTCCTATCAACAGGAGACAGGAAGCTTTCTTT
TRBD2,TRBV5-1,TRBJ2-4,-,CASSYGLAGEIAKNIQYF,TGCGCCAGCAGCTATGGACTAGCGGGGGAGATAGCCAAAAACATTCAGTACTTC
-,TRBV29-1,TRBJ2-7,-,CSVEDARSPTYEQYF,TGCAGCGTTGAAGACGCCCGGAGTCCCACCTACGAGCAGTACTTC
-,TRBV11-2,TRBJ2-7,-,CASSFSPGHHEQYF,TGTGCCAGCAGCTTCTCTCCAGGGCACCACGAGCAGTACTTC
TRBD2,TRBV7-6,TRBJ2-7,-,CASSQGGTSSGEQYF,TGTGCCAGCAGTCAAGGGGGGACTAGCTCGGGTGAGCAGTACTTC
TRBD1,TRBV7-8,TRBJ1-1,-,CASSGGQGGNTEAFF,TGTGCCAGCAGCGGGGGACAGGGGGGGAACACTGAAGCTTTCTTT
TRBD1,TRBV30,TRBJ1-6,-,CAWNRGTYNSPLHF,TGTGCCTGGAACAGGGGGACCTATAATTCACCCCTCCACTTT
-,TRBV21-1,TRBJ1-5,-,CATDTDRRYSNQPQHF,TGTGCCACTGATACTGACAGACGTTATAGCAATCAGCCCCAGCATTTT
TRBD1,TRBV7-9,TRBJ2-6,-,CASSLGTGRKGANVLTF,TGTGCCAGCAGCTTGGGGACAGGGAGGAAGGGGGCCAACGTCCTGACTTTC
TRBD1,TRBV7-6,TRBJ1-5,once,CASSPRTGGGQPQHF,TGTGCCAGCAGCCCGCGGACAGGGGGAGGTCAGCCCCAGCATTTT
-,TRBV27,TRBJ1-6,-,CASSLEGPIYNSPLHF,TGTGCCAGCAGTTTAGAGGGTCCCATATATAATTCACCCCTCCACTTT
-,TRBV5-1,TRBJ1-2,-,CASSLATGNYGYTF,TGCGCCAGCAGCTTGGCTACAGGCAACTATGGCTACACCTTC
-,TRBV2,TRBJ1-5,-,CASSDRTGNQPQHF,TGTGCCAGCAGTGACCGGACAGGCAATCAGCCCCAGCATTTT
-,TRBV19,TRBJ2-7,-,CASSTSGTLPYEQYF,TGTGCCAGTAGTACCTCCGGGACACTCCCCTACGAGCAGTACTTC
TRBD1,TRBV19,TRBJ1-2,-,CASSTGQGAANGYTF,TGTGCCAGTAGCACGGGACAGGGGGCTGCAAATGGCTACACCTTC
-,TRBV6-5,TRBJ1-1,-,CASSSTLQGRGRAFF,TGTGCCAGCAGTTCAACACTCCAGGGGCGCGGTCGCGCTTTCTTT